A single sample is the source of the 20 T cell receptor beta chains below, sequenced in a study of shared clonotypes between healthy human individuals. Measured with immunoSEQ multiplex PCR; TCRdb has only the in-frame clones, and not every one. The sample records about 2,500,000 clones, around 94% being singletons. Sequenced input: naive CD4+ T cells sorted from blood. Subset reported: CD45RA+ positively selected. Source of these receptors: a man between 18 and 35 years old in good health.

The chain has TRBV19 and TRBJ2-5; TRBD1 or TRBD2 may be the D gene (5 bases each). Germline values: CDR1 LNHDA, CDR2 SQIVND (reference sequence). Trimming removed 5 bases from V and 7 bases from J, with 17 bases in between. This CDR3 has 14 amino acids. CDR3: CASSPTGTPRTQYF. The CDR3 nucleotides are TGTGCCAGTAGTCCAACCGGGACCCCGAGGACCCAGTACTTC.

The CDR3 here is CASSLDALGYEQYF. The CDR3 DNA sequence: TGCGCCAGCAGCTTGGACGCCCTCGGCTACGAGCAGTACTTC. The chain links TRBV5-1 to TRBJ2-7; D is ambiguous. The ends were cut back, 0 bases at V and 3 bases at J, with 10 bases in the middle. CDR3 length: 14 residues. Germline V CDR1 and CDR2: SGHRS, YFSETQ.

This sequence joins TRBV25-1 and TRBJ2-2; possible D gene TRBD1, 5 bases. The CDR3 spans 13 residues. V gave up 8 bases and J gave up 11 bases, with 18 bases separating them. Looked up from germline, CDR1 is MGHDK and CDR2 is SYGVNS. As DNA, the CDR3 is TGTGCCAGCTGGGGCCTCCGTGAAAACGAGCTGTTTTTT. Translating it yields CASWGLRENELFF.

Turning to this clone: Other DNA sequences in this specimen translate into the identical CDR3. V gene TRBV5-1 combines with J gene TRBJ2-3, with D tentatively TRBD1 or TRBD2 (5 bases each). CDR1 is SGHRS, CDR2 YFSETQ, per germline. V was pared by 0 bases and J by 2 bases, with 7 bases between. There are 14 residues in the CDR3. DNA for the CDR3: TGCGCCAGCAGCTTGGAGGGGACCACAGATACGCAGTATTTT. It codes for CASSLEGTTDTQYF.

As regards this clone: In the same sample, other DNA sequences code for this CDR3. The J gene is TRBJ1-1, the V gene TRBV18; D is possibly TRBD1 (5 bases). Trimming pared 2 bases from V and 2 bases from J, leaving 9 bases between. CDR3 length: 14 residues. The germline gives CDR1 KGHSH, CDR2 LQKENI. The CDR3 here is CASSPGAVNTEAFF. The CDR3 nucleotides read TGTGCCAGCTCACCAGGGGCGGTTAACACTGAAGCTTTCTTT.

This clone came up once. V usage is TRBV16 and J usage is TRBJ2-2; D is unclear. Trimming removed 1 base at V and 6 bases at J, with 9 bases between. The CDR3 is 14 residues long. The germline gives CDR1 KGHSY, CDR2 FQNENV. The CDR3 sequence is CASSQFGVAGELFF. The CDR3 nucleotides are TGTGCCAGCAGCCAATTTGGCGTAGCCGGGGAGCTGTTTTTT.

The chain recombines TRBV5-1 with TRBJ2-5; 11 bases are a match to TRBD2. Germline CDR1 is SGHRS and CDR2 is YFSETQ. The junction had 7 bases not matched to a gene; V was cut back by 5 bases and J by 1 base. The CDR3 totals 16 residues. The CDR3 nucleotides read TGCGCCAGCAGGGAGGCTAGCGGGGGGATCCAAGAGACCCAGTACTTC. It specifies CASREASGGIQETQYF.

DNA for the CDR3: TGTGCCAGCAGCTCATATTTGGGGACGTCTGGAAACACCATATATTTT. It encodes CASSSYLGTSGNTIYF. This chain connects TRBV7-2 to TRBJ1-3; weak D call: TRBD1 (5 bases). This CDR3 has 16 amino acids. The germline gives CDR1 SGHTA, CDR2 FQGNSA. V was shortened by 4 bases and J by 1 base, with 14 bases between the two germline ends.

The V call is TRBV6-6, the J call TRBJ2-7; no clear D gene. The V end was cut by 6 bases, the J end by 5 bases, with 17 bases between. This CDR3 contains 14 residues. Germline V gene lookup returns CDR1 MNHNY and CDR2 SVGAGI (reference sequence). The CDR3 DNA reads as TGTGCCAGCAGCAAGACAACCTTTAGCAACGAGCAGTACTTC. This codes for CASSKTTFSNEQYF.

The rearrangement links TRBV5-4 to TRBJ1-4; the D gene is possibly TRBD1 (5 bases). The CDR3 sequence is 15 residues long. Germline V gene sequence: CDR1 SGHNT, CDR2 YYREEE (reference sequence). V was shortened by 4 bases and J by 8 bases, with 18 bases between the two germline ends. CDR3 bases: TGTGCCAGCAGCCCCGGTGGGGGGAGTAAAGAAAAACTGTTTTTT. Its protein is CASSPGGGSKEKLFF.

The chain recombines TRBV19 with TRBJ1-1; TRBD1 might be the D (5 bases). The CDR3 totals 14 residues. Germline V gene lookup returns CDR1 LNHDA and CDR2 SQIVND (reference sequence). V was clipped by 2 bases and J by 7 bases, with 14 bases between them. Written as DNA, the CDR3 is TGTGCCAGTAGTATAATCGGAGGGGAAAGTGAAGCTTTCTTT. This sequence encodes CASSIIGGESEAFF.

This clone was seen a single time. The chain has TRBV29-1 and TRBJ2-1; D remains unclear. Germline-derived CDR1 and CDR2 are SQVTM and ANQGSEA. V lost 6 bases and J lost 9, with 18 bases in between. The CDR3 runs to 13 residues. CDR3 in amino acids: CSVIPGPMGEQFF. The DNA of the CDR3 is TGCAGCGTCATACCGGGCCCCATGGGTGAGCAGTTCTTC.

The chain is built from TRBV13 and TRBJ2-7; TRBD2 aligns across 10 bases. With V trimmed by 5 bases and J by 1 base, 2 bases remained unmatched. CDR3 length: 14 residues. CDR1 and CDR2 from the germline V gene are PRHDT and FYEKMQ (reference sequence). CDR3 nucleotide sequence: TGTGCCAGCAGCCTGACTAGCGGGTCCTACGAGCAGTACTTC. Amino acid sequence: CASSLTSGSYEQYF.

This chain links TRBV7-2 with TRBJ1-3; D gene ambiguous. CDR3 length equals 13 residues. V lost 0 bases and J lost 4, with 4 bases in between. Germline V gene data show CDR1 as SGHTA and CDR2 as FQGNSA. CDR3 region: CASSLAMGNTIYF. The CDR3 nucleotides are TGTGCCAGCAGCTTAGCGATGGGAAACACCATATATTTT.

The J gene is TRBJ2-1, the V gene TRBV27; 9 positions match TRBD1. The CDR3 totals 16 residues. V dropped 4 bases and J dropped 7; count of bases not matched to a gene: 11. Germline V CDR1 and CDR2: MNHEY, SMNVEV (reference sequence). The CDR3: CASSSTPGQGWNEQFF. CDR3 nucleotides: TGTGCCAGCAGTTCCACTCCGGGACAGGGATGGAATGAGCAGTTCTTC.

The gene calls are TRBV7-9 and TRBJ2-7, with D perhaps matching TRBD1 or TRBD2 (7 bases each). Germline CDR1 is SEHNR and CDR2 is FQNEAQ (reference sequence). The CDR3 is made up of 16 amino acids. Trimming pared 5 bases from V and 2 bases from J, leaving 19 bases between. In nucleotides, the CDR3 is TGTGCCAGCAGCCCCCAGGGGGGGGGCAAAACCTACGAGCAGTACTTC. Translation gives CASSPQGGGKTYEQYF.

This chain connects TRBV7-2 to TRBJ1-4; 9 nucleotides line up with TRBD1. CDR1 is SGHTA and CDR2 is FQGNSA in the germline V gene. The length of the CDR3 is 14 residues. V dropped 4 bases and J dropped 8; count of bases not matched to a gene: 5. CDR3 coding DNA: TGTGCCAGCAGCTCACAGGGGGCGGGAGAAAAACTGTTTTTT. Protein product: CASSSQGAGEKLFF. Using reference TRBV7-2 and TRBJ1-4 for the parts outside the CDR3, the full variable domain is GAGVSQSPSNKVTEKGKDVELRCDPISGHTALYWYRQSLGQGLEFLIYFQGNSAPDKSGLPSDRFSAERTGGSVSTLTIQRTQQEDSAVYLCASSSQGAGEKLFFGSGTQLSVL.

The chain is built from TRBV6-1 and TRBJ2-6; D is possibly TRBD1 (5 bases). The CDR3 consists of 15 residues. Germline V lookup: CDR1 MNHNS, CDR2 SASEGT. V was clipped by 0 bases and J by 2 bases, with 5 bases between them. CDR3 sequence: CASSEAGAGANVLTF. The CDR3 DNA reads TGTGCCAGCAGTGAAGCAGGGGCTGGGGCCAACGTCCTGACTTTC.

V gene TRBV2 combines with J gene TRBJ1-2; no clear D. V lost 1 base to trimming and J lost 4 bases, with 7 bases between them. From germline, CDR1 is SNHLY and CDR2 FYNNEI. The length of the CDR3 is 13 residues. The CDR3 loop reads CASSEVQTYGYTF. CDR3 sequence (DNA): TGTGCCAGCAGTGAAGTTCAGACCTATGGCTACACCTTC.

To note about this clone: At one of its ends the junction is not consistent with the germline gene, which may arise from a read error. V is TRBV30 and J is TRBJ1-1; D ambiguous. The CDR3 totals 15 residues. Looked up from germline, CDR1 is GTSNPN and CDR2 is SVGIG (reference sequence). Here the CDR3 DNA reads TGTGCCTGGAGCTCTGATACGGGCCGCGGCACTGAAACTTTCTTT. Its protein is CAWSSDTGRGTETFF.